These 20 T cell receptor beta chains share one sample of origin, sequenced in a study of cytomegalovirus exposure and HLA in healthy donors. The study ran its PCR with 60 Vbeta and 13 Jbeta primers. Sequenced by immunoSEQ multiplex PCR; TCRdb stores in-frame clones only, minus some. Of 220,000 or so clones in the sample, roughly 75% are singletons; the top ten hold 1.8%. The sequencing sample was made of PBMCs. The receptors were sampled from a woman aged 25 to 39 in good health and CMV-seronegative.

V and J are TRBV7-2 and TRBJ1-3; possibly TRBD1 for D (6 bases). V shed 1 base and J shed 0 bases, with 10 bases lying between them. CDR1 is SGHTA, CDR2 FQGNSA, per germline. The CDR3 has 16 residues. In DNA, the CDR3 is TGTGCCAGCAGCTTAGTTGGGGGCGACTCTGGAAACACCATATATTTT. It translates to CASSLVGGDSGNTIYF.

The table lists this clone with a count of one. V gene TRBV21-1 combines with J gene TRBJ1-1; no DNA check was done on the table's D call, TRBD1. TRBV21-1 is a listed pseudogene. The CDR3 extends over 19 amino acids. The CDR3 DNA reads TGTGCCAGCAGCAAAGGGCTGCCCCCGCAGGGCGAGTGGGACACTGAAGCTTTCTTT. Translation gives CASSKGLPPQGEWDTEAFF.

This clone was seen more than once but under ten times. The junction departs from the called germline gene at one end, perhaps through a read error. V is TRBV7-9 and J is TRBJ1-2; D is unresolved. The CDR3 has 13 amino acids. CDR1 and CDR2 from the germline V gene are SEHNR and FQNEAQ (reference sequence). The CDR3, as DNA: TGTGCCAGCAGCTTCGAGCGTAACTATGGCTCCACCTTC. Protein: CASSFERNYGSTF.

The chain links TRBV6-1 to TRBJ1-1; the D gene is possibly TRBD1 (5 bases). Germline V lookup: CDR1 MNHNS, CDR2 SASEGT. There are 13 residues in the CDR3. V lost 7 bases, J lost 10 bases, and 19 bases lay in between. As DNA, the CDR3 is TGTGCCAGCATTCCAAGCGGGGGGTTAGGAGCTTTCTTT. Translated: CASIPSGGLGAFF.

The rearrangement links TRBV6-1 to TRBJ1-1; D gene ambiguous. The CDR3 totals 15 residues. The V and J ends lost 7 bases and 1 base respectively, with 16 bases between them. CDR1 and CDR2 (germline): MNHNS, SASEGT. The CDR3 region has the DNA TGTGCCAGCATCGACACCGGGCGGGCGAACACTGAAGCTTTCTTT. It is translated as CASIDTGRANTEAFF.

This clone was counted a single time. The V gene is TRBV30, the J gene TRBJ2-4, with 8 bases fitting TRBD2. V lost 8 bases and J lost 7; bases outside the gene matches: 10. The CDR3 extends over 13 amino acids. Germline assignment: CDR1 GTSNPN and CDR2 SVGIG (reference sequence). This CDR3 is CASLYGGGNIQYF. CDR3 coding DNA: TGTGCCAGTTTATACGGGGGGGGGAACATTCAGTACTTC. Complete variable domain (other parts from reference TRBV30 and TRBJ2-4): SQTIHQWPATLVQPVGSPLSLECTVEGTSNPNLYWYRQAAGRGLQLLFYSVGIGQISSEVPQNLSASRPQDRQFILSSKKLLLSDSGFYLCASLYGGGNIQYFGAGTRLSVL.

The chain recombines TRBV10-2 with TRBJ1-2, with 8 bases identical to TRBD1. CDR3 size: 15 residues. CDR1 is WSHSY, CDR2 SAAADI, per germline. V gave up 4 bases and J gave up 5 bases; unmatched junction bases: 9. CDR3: CASSGSRQGRYGYTF. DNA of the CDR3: TGCGCCAGCAGTGGATCGAGACAGGGGAGATATGGCTACACCTTC.

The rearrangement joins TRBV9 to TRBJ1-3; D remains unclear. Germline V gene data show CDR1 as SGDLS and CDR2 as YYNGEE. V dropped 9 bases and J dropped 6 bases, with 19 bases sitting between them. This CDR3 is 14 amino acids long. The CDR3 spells CATIPWRRKNTIYF. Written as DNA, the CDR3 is TGTGCCACCATCCCCTGGAGAAGGAAAAACACCATATATTTT.

This CDR3 is CASSELRGTYEQYF. The CDR3 DNA reads as TGTGCCAGCAGTGAACTCCGGGGGACCTACGAGCAGTACTTC. The chain links TRBV2 to TRBJ2-5, with D possibly matching TRBD2 (6 bases). TRBJ2-7 explains the end of the DNA better; the J call may be wrong. CDR1 and CDR2 from the germline V gene are SNHLY and FYNNEI. The CDR3 totals 14 residues.

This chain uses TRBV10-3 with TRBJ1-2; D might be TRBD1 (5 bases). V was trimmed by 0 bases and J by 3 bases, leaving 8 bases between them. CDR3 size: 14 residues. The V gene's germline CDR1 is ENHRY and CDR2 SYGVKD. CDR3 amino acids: CAISESGTYYGYTF. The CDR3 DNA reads TGTGCCATCAGTGAGTCCGGGACTTACTATGGCTACACCTTC.

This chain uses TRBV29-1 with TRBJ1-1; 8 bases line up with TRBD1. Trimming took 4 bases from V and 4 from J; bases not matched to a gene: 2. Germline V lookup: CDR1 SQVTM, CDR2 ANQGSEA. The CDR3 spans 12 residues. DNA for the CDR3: TGCAGCGTTGGGACAGGGAGCACTGAAGCTTTCTTT. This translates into CSVGTGSTEAFF.

CDR3 DNA: TGTGCTAGTGGTTTGGTACTTAGCGGGAGGGCCAAGGACGAGCAGTACTTC. It yields the protein CASGLVLSGRAKDEQYF. The chain combines TRBV12-5 with TRBJ2-5; 11 bases are a match to TRBD2. The DNA end favors TRBJ2-7, so the J call may be wrong. CDR3 size: 17 residues. Germline V gives CDR1 LGHNT, CDR2 FRNRAP.

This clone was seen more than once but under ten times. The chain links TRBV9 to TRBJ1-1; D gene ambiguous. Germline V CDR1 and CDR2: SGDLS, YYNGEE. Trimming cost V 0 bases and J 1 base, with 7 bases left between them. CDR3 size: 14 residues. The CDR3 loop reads CASSVGGKNTEAFF. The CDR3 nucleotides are TGTGCCAGCAGCGTAGGAGGAAAGAACACTGAAGCTTTCTTT.

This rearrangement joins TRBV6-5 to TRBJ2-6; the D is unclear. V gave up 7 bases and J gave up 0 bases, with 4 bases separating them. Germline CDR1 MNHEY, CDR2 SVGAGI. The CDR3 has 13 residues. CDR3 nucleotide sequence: TGTGCCAGCACCTTCTCTGGGGCCAACGTCCTGACTTTC. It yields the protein CASTFSGANVLTF.

CDR3 amino acids: CASSAAGGSYEQYF. In nucleotides, the CDR3 is TGTGCCAGCAGTGCCGCAGGAGGTTCCTACGAGCAGTACTTC. This sequence joins TRBV2 and TRBJ2-7; weak D call: TRBD2 (5 bases). The V end was cut by 4 bases, the J end by 1 base, with 11 bases between. CDR1 and CDR2 (germline): SNHLY, FYNNEI. The CDR3 sequence is 14 residues long.

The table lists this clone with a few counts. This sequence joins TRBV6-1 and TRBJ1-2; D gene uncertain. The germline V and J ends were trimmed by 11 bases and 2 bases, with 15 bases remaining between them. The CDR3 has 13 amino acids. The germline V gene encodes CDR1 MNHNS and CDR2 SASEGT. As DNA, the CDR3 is TGTGCCGCCCGGACTACAGCAAACTATGGCTACACCTTC. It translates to CAARTTANYGYTF.

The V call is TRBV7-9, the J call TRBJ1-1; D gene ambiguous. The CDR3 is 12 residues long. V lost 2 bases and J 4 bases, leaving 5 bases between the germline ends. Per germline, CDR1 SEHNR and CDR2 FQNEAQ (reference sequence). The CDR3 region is CASSLSFTEAFF. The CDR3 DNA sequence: TGTGCCAGCAGCTTATCCTTCACTGAAGCTTTCTTT.

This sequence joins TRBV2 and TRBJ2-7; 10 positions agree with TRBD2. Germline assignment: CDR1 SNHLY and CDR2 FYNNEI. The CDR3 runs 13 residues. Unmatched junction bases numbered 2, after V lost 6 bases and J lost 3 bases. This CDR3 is CASSLAGGYEQYF. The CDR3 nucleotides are TGTGCCAGCAGCTTAGCGGGGGGCTACGAGCAGTACTTC.

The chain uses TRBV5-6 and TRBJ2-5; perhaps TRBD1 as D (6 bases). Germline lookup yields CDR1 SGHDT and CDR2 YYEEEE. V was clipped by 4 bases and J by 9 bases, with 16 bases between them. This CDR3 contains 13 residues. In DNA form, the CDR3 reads TGTGCCAGCAGCCTCGGACAGCCCGGGGCCCAGTACTTC. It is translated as CASSLGQPGAQYF.

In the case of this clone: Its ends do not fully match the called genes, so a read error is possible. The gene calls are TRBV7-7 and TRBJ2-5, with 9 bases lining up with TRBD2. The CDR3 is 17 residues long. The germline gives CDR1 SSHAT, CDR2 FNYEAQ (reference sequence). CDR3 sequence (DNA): TGTGCTAGCAGCTTAGGGGTAGCGGGGGCTCGAGTGGAGACCCAGTACTTC. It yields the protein CASSLGVAGARVETQYF. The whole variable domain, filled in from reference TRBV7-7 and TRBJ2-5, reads GAGVSQSPRYKVTKRGQDVTLRCDPISSHATLYWYQQALGQGPEFLTYFNYEAQPDKSGLPSDRFSAERPEGSISTLTIQRTEQRDSAMYRCASSLGVAGARVETQYFGPGTRLLVL.